This T cell receptor (beta chain) was found in a study of CD8+CD57+ T cells in acquired aplastic anemia. Turning to the study itself: Sequencing produced an average of about 11 million reads per healthy donor for CD4+ cells.

General observations from the study: CD8+ Simpson's diversity showed no significant patient-control difference. Common to patients and controls were about 31 CD8+ CDR3 sequences.

Profiles of TCR beta VDJ and CDR3 were generated from a genomic DNA template. TCRdb processed the reads anew with MiXCR; each CDR3 protein has one entry. In the table there are 400,000 to 450,000 distinct CDR3 sequences, around 68% of which are singletons. Germline CDR1 MNHEY, CDR2 SVGEGT. The CDR3 consists of 14 residues. For this clonotype: The antigen is not known. A read error may explain this, as a much larger clone is one base away.

The chain couples TRBV6-2 or TRBV6-3 to TRBJ1-4, with D perhaps TRBD1 (5 bases). Input material: sorted CD4+, CD8+, or CD8+CD57+ T cells (not recorded which) from PBMCs. This TCR was recovered from a human donor in good health, serving as a control. The CDR3 nucleotides read TGTGCCGGCAGATCGGACAAGTTGAATGAAAAACTGTTTTTT. Translation: CAGRSDKLNEKLFF.